The sequence of this T cell receptor (beta chain) was determined in a study of T cell responses to AZD1222 COVID-19 vaccine. Study summary: Second-dose recipients at about 4 or about 12 weeks were treated as one pooled group.

As to this clone: Its antigen is not identified.

Study results and caveats: Clonal diversity was possibly underestimated, and the donors were mostly white British, with more females. Nearly half of spike-specific TCRs reportedly target variant regions that are unmutated in the B.1.351 and B.1.1.7 variants.

This CDR3 contains 14 residues. Looked up from germline, CDR1 is KGHSH and CDR2 is LQKENI. Trimming took off 2 bases at V and 3 bases at J, with 8 bases between the two ends. TCRdb's copy holds only in-frame clones and misses some; the assay was immunoSEQ multiplex PCR. This sample yields roughly 160,000 clones, of which roughly 92% are seen a single time; 1.6% belongs to the top ten. V gene TRBV18 combines with J gene TRBJ1-5; D call uncertain. This TCR derives from an adult in good health. Here the sequenced sample was peripheral blood, taken on day 0 of AZD1222 vaccination. In nucleotides, the CDR3 is TGTGCCAGCTCACCAGTGGAAACCAATCAGCCCCAGCATTTT. It yields the protein CASSPVETNQPQHF.